These T cell receptor beta chains were read from a single sample in a study of cytomegalovirus exposure and HLA in healthy donors. The repertoire was sequenced with immunoSEQ multiplex PCR; TCRdb's copy has only in-frame clones and lacks some. The sample includes approximately 110,000 clones, roughly 85% of them seen just once. Sequencing was carried out using PBMCs. Receptors originate from a middle-aged woman in good health and CMV-seronegative. The CDR3 runs from the conserved cysteine through the conserved F or W. Fields, in order: V gene, clone size, D gene, J gene, CDR3 length, CDR3 protein, CDR3 DNA. A D gene is named only where the DNA matches it firmly. The size field is filled for only some rows; it gives once, few, many or a size class.

v_gene: TRBV19; abundance: NA; d_gene: NA; j_gene: TRBJ1-1; len: 14; CDR3aa: CASSRGSFDTEAFF; CDR3nt: TGTGCCAGTAGTAGAGGGTCGTTCGACACTGAAGCTTTCTTT
v_gene: TRBV29-1; abundance: NA; d_gene: TRBD2; j_gene: TRBJ2-3; len: 17; CDR3aa: CSGVSGRSLSSTDTQYF; CDR3nt: TGCAGCGGCGTCAGCGGGAGATCGTTGTCTAGCACAGATACGCAGTATTTT
v_gene: TRBV28; abundance: NA; d_gene: NA; j_gene: TRBJ1-4; len: 12; CDR3aa: CASSITGKKLFF; CDR3nt: TGTGCCAGCAGTATTACAGGAAAGAAACTGTTTTTT
v_gene: TRBV29-1; abundance: NA; d_gene: TRBD2; j_gene: TRBJ2-3; len: 16; CDR3aa: CSVGGVGAGATDTQYF; CDR3nt: TGCAGCGTTGGGGGTGTTGGAGCGGGAGCCACAGATACGCAGTATTTT
v_gene: TRBV5-8; abundance: NA; d_gene: NA; j_gene: TRBJ1-2; len: 10; CDR3aa: CASSLLGYTF; CDR3nt: TGTGCCAGCAGCTTGCTTGGCTACACCTTC
v_gene: TRBV28; abundance: NA; d_gene: TRBD1; j_gene: TRBJ1-2; len: 14; CDR3aa: CASSLEGQFYGYTF; CDR3nt: TGTGCCAGCAGTTTGGAGGGACAGTTCTATGGCTACACCTTC
v_gene: TRBV11-2; abundance: NA; d_gene: TRBD2; j_gene: TRBJ2-4; len: 14; CDR3aa: CASSLDRGGGIQYF; CDR3nt: TGTGCCAGCAGCTTAGATCGGGGGGGCGGCATTCAGTACTTC
v_gene: TRBV9; abundance: NA; d_gene: NA; j_gene: TRBJ1-2; len: 13; CDR3aa: CASSSDRSYGYTF; CDR3nt: TGTGCCAGCAGTTCCGACAGGTCTTATGGCTACACCTTC
v_gene: TRBV7-2; abundance: NA; d_gene: TRBD1; j_gene: TRBJ2-5; len: 16; CDR3aa: CASSLEGASAWAAQYF; CDR3nt: TGTGCCAGCAGCTTAGAGGGGGCGTCCGCCTGGGCGGCCCAGTACTTC
v_gene: TRBV7-9; abundance: NA; d_gene: NA; j_gene: TRBJ2-1; len: 14; CDR3aa: CASSRDFSYNEQFF; CDR3nt: TGTGCCAGCAGTCGGGACTTTTCCTACAATGAGCAGTTCTTC
v_gene: TRBV13; abundance: NA; d_gene: NA; j_gene: TRBJ2-3; len: 12; CDR3aa: CASSTSTDTQYF; CDR3nt: TGTGCCAGCAGCACAAGCACAGATACGCAGTATTTT
v_gene: TRBV5-4; abundance: NA; d_gene: NA; j_gene: TRBJ2-3; len: 14; CDR3aa: CATQDREPTDTQYF; CDR3nt: TGTGCCACCCAGGATAGGGAGCCCACAGATACGCAGTATTTT
v_gene: TRBV4-1; abundance: NA; d_gene: NA; j_gene: TRBJ2-6; len: 16; CDR3aa: CASSPTTVPGANVLTF; CDR3nt: TGCGCCAGCAGTCCTACGACAGTTCCTGGGGCCAACGTCCTGACTTTC
v_gene: TRBV6-5; abundance: NA; d_gene: NA; j_gene: TRBJ2-5; len: 15; CDR3aa: CASSQNEQGSGTQYF; CDR3nt: TGTGCCAGCAGTCAGAACGAACAGGGTTCGGGGACCCAGTACTTC
v_gene: TRBV29-1; abundance: few; d_gene: TRBD1; j_gene: TRBJ2-7; len: 13; CDR3aa: CSAGQGDSYEQYF; CDR3nt: TGCAGCGCCGGACAGGGGGACTCCTACGAGCAGTACTTC
v_gene: TRBV6-5; abundance: large; d_gene: NA; j_gene: TRBJ2-7; len: 12; CDR3aa: CASRSSSQEQYF; CDR3nt: TGTGCCAGCAGGTCCTCCTCTCAGGAGCAGTACTTC
v_gene: TRBV4-1; abundance: NA; d_gene: TRBD1; j_gene: TRBJ1-1; len: 17; CDR3aa: CASSPGTGGSYNTEAFF; CDR3nt: TGCGCCAGCAGTCCCGGGACAGGGGGTTCTTACAACACTGAAGCTTTCTTT
v_gene: TRBV28; abundance: NA; d_gene: NA; j_gene: TRBJ1-1; len: 14; CDR3aa: CASMRAGSLTEAFF; CDR3nt: TGTGCCAGCATGCGAGCCGGGAGTCTCACTGAAGCTTTCTTT
v_gene: TRBV6-1; abundance: NA; d_gene: NA; j_gene: TRBJ2-2; len: 14; CDR3aa: CASNARSNTGELFF; CDR3nt: TGTGCCAGCAATGCGCGTTCGAACACCGGGGAGCTGTTTTTT
v_gene: TRBV7-8; abundance: NA; d_gene: TRBD2; j_gene: TRBJ2-2; len: 15; CDR3aa: CASSLASGGTGELFF; CDR3nt: TGTGCCAGCAGCTTAGCCTCGGGGGGAACCGGGGAGCTGTTTTTT
v_gene: TRBV19; abundance: NA; d_gene: TRBD1; j_gene: TRBJ1-2; len: 13; CDR3aa: CASNPRQGDGYTF; CDR3nt: TGTGCCAGTAACCCGCGACAGGGCGATGGCTACACCTTC
v_gene: TRBV5-1; abundance: few; d_gene: TRBD2; j_gene: TRBJ2-2; len: 15; CDR3aa: CASSALLAGGGELFF; CDR3nt: TGCGCCAGCAGCGCCCTACTAGCGGGAGGCGGGGAGCTGTTTTTT
v_gene: TRBV20-1; abundance: NA; d_gene: NA; j_gene: TRBJ1-2; len: 11; CDR3aa: CSARTARGYTF; CDR3nt: TGCAGTGCCAGGACAGCTCGGGGCTACACCTTC
v_gene: TRBV18; abundance: NA; d_gene: NA; j_gene: TRBJ1-5; len: 14; CDR3aa: CASSPQGREQPQHF; CDR3nt: TGTGCCAGCTCACCTCAGGGGAGGGAACAGCCCCAGCATTTT
v_gene: TRBV7-9; abundance: NA; d_gene: NA; j_gene: TRBJ2-3; len: 14; CDR3aa: CASSTLASADTQYF; CDR3nt: TGTGCCAGCAGCACCTTGGCCAGTGCTGATACGCAGTATTTT
v_gene: TRBV28; abundance: few; d_gene: NA; j_gene: TRBJ2-3; len: 14; CDR3aa: CASSFNRGTDTQYF; CDR3nt: TGTGCCAGCAGTTTCAACAGAGGCACAGATACGCAGTATTTT
v_gene: TRBV7-9; abundance: NA; d_gene: TRBD1; j_gene: TRBJ2-4; len: 15; CDR3aa: CASSARDREKNIQYF; CDR3nt: TGTGCCAGCAGCGCCCGGGACAGGGAAAAAAACATTCAGTACTTC
v_gene: TRBV27; abundance: NA; d_gene: TRBD2; j_gene: TRBJ2-3; len: 18; CDR3aa: CASSRGTSGGYTTDTQYF; CDR3nt: TGTGCCAGCAGCCGAGGGACTAGCGGGGGTTACACTACAGATACGCAGTATTTT
v_gene: TRBV7-8; abundance: few; d_gene: TRBD2; j_gene: TRBJ2-5; len: 15; CDR3aa: CASSLAGEGSETQYF; CDR3nt: TGTGCCAGCAGCTTAGCGGGGGAGGGAAGCGAGACCCAGTACTTC
v_gene: TRBV5-4; abundance: NA; d_gene: TRBD2; j_gene: TRBJ2-7; len: 15; CDR3aa: CASSRGTSFTYEQYF; CDR3nt: TGTGCCAGCAGCCGGGGGACTAGCTTCACCTACGAGCAGTACTTC
v_gene: TRBV14; abundance: NA; d_gene: NA; j_gene: TRBJ2-7; len: 14; CDR3aa: CASSQAGLSYEQYF; CDR3nt: TGTGCCAGCAGCCAAGCGGGTCTGTCCTACGAGCAGTACTTC
v_gene: TRBV21-1; abundance: NA; d_gene: NA; j_gene: TRBJ1-1; len: 16; CDR3aa: CASSLNRDSANTEAFF; CDR3nt: TGTGCCAGCAGCCTGAATCGGGACAGCGCGAACACTGAAGCTTTCTTT
v_gene: TRBV4-3; abundance: NA; d_gene: NA; j_gene: TRBJ1-1; len: 13; CDR3aa: CASSFGGGTEAFF; CDR3nt: NA
v_gene: TRBV11-3; abundance: NA; d_gene: TRBD1; j_gene: TRBJ1-2; len: 15; CDR3aa: CASSPGGAALYGYTF; CDR3nt: TGTGCCAGCAGCCCAGGGGGCGCTGCCCTCTATGGCTACACCTTC
v_gene: TRBV28; abundance: few; d_gene: NA; j_gene: TRBJ1-6; len: 15; CDR3aa: CASSLSRQYNSPLHF; CDR3nt: TGTGCCAGCAGTTTAAGCCGACAGTATAATTCACCCCTCCACTTT
v_gene: TRBV10-1; abundance: NA; d_gene: TRBD2; j_gene: TRBJ2-7; len: 14; CDR3aa: CASSDSGSPYEQYF; CDR3nt: TGCGCCAGCAGTGACAGCGGGAGTCCCTACGAGCAGTACTTC
v_gene: TRBV30; abundance: NA; d_gene: TRBD1; j_gene: TRBJ1-4; len: 14; CDR3aa: CAWSIRDSGEKLFF; CDR3nt: TGTGCCTGGAGTATCCGGGACAGTGGTGAAAAACTGTTTTTT
v_gene: TRBV28; abundance: NA; d_gene: TRBD1; j_gene: TRBJ1-2; len: 16; CDR3aa: CASSTAGTGGNYGYTF; CDR3nt: TGTGCCAGCAGTACCGCCGGGACAGGGGGCAACTATGGCTACACCTTC
v_gene: TRBV28; abundance: NA; d_gene: NA; j_gene: TRBJ1-1; len: 15; CDR3aa: CASSGPKTGNTEAFF; CDR3nt: TGTGCCAGCAGTGGCCCGAAGACAGGCAACACTGAAGCTTTCTTT
v_gene: TRBV6-1; abundance: NA; d_gene: NA; j_gene: TRBJ1-5; len: 14; CDR3aa: CASDLTSGDQPQHF; CDR3nt: TGTGCCAGCGACCTGACCTCAGGGGATCAGCCCCAGCATTTT
v_gene: TRBV10-1; abundance: NA; d_gene: TRBD1; j_gene: TRBJ2-7; len: 14; CDR3aa: CASSESGDSHEQYF; CDR3nt: TGCGCCAGCAGTGAGTCAGGGGACAGCCACGAGCAGTACTTC
v_gene: TRBV6-5; abundance: NA; d_gene: NA; j_gene: TRBJ2-3; len: 15; CDR3aa: CASSYSAGETDTQYF; CDR3nt: TGTGCCAGCAGTTACTCGGCAGGGGAGACAGATACGCAGTATTTT
v_gene: TRBV9; abundance: NA; d_gene: TRBD1; j_gene: TRBJ1-2; len: 18; CDR3aa: CASSVAGSGGIQNYGYTF; CDR3nt: TGTGCCAGCAGCGTAGCGGGGTCAGGGGGTATCCAGAACTATGGCTACACCTTC
v_gene: TRBV4-1; abundance: NA; d_gene: NA; j_gene: TRBJ1-2; len: 13; CDR3aa: CASSQDTRVGYTF; CDR3nt: TGCGCCAGCAGCCAAGATACTCGGGTGGGCTACACCTTC
v_gene: TRBV7-2; abundance: NA; d_gene: NA; j_gene: TRBJ2-1; len: 12; CDR3aa: CASSLANRWQFF; CDR3nt: TGTGCCAGCAGCTTAGCGAACCGGTGGCAGTTCTTC
v_gene: TRBV5-4; abundance: NA; d_gene: NA; j_gene: TRBJ2-7; len: 14; CDR3aa: CASSLKAISYEQYF; CDR3nt: TGTGCCAGCAGCTTAAAAGCGATCTCCTACGAGCAGTACTTC
v_gene: TRBV18; abundance: once; d_gene: NA; j_gene: TRBJ2-2; len: 15; CDR3aa: CASSPGQGNTGELFF; CDR3nt: TGTGCCAGCTCACCAGGGCAGGGAAACACCGGGGAGCTGTTTTTT
v_gene: TRBV5-6; abundance: NA; d_gene: NA; j_gene: TRBJ2-7; len: 16; CDR3aa: CASSRRDRVSPYEQYF; CDR3nt: TGTGCCAGCAGCCGCAGGGATCGGGTAAGCCCCTACGAGCAGTACTTC
v_gene: TRBV6-1; abundance: NA; d_gene: TRBD2; j_gene: TRBJ2-1; len: 14; CDR3aa: CASSESGRRNEQFF; CDR3nt: TGTGCCAGCAGTGAAAGCGGGAGGCGGAATGAGCAGTTCTTC
v_gene: TRBV6-1; abundance: NA; d_gene: TRBD1; j_gene: TRBJ2-1; len: 16; CDR3aa: CASSEAQGQGYNEQFF; CDR3nt: TGTGCCAGCAGTGAAGCGCAGGGACAGGGTTACAATGAGCAGTTCTTC